Listed below are T cell receptor beta chains from one sample, sequenced in a study of T cell responses to AZD1222 COVID-19 vaccine. Assay: immunoSEQ multiplex PCR; the TCRdb copy retains only in-frame clones and omits some. The sample holds approximately 180,000 clones; about 90% are singletons and the top ten take 6% to 8.5%. The sample here was peripheral blood, taken on day 0 of AZD1222 vaccination. The source is an adult in good health. Each CDR3 is given with its conserved first and last residue. Fields, in order: J gene, V gene, D gene, clone size, CDR3 protein, CDR3 DNA. D genes are given only for firm matches. Rows may omit the clone size; those that give it use once, few, many or a size class.

TRBJ2-3,TRBV6-6,TRBD2,.,CASSLYPSSGGRDTQYF,TGTGCCAGCAGTCTCTACCCCTCTAGCGGGGGGCGAGATACGCAGTATTTT
TRBJ1-2,TRBV4-1,.,.,CASSQEMTGPYGYTF,TGCGCCAGCAGCCAAGAGATGACCGGCCCGTATGGCTACACCTTC
TRBJ1-1,TRBV9,.,.,CASSVVTEAFF,TGTGCCAGCAGCGTAGTAACAGAAGCTTTCTTT
TRBJ2-3,TRBV5-4,.,.,CASGLILGEIPDTQYF,TGTGCCAGCGGCTTAATTTTAGGAGAGATCCCAGATACGCAGTATTTT
TRBJ2-2,TRBV29-1,.,.,CSVRRGHMTGELFF,TGCAGCGTTCGGAGGGGCCACATGACCGGGGAGCTGTTTTTT
TRBJ2-3,TRBV19,.,.,CASTPAVGRPLGTDTQYF,TGTGCCAGTACCCCAGCGGTCGGCAGACCTCTGGGCACAGATACGCAGTATTTT
TRBJ2-1,TRBV19,.,.,CASSTQGFTYNEQFF,TGTGCCAGTAGTACGCAGGGATTTACCTACAATGAGCAGTTCTTC
TRBJ2-2,TRBV7-2,TRBD2,.,CASSWDYPNTGELFF,TGTGCCAGCAGCTGGGACTATCCAAACACCGGGGAGCTGTTTTTT
TRBJ2-5,TRBV9,.,.,CASSVATAGETQYF,TGTGCCAGCAGCGTAGCGACTGCTGGGGAGACCCAGTACTTC
TRBJ1-2,TRBV7-9,TRBD1,.,CASSLGTGPLVYGYTF,TGTGCCAGCAGCTTAGGGACAGGGCCCCTCGTCTATGGCTACACCTTC
TRBJ2-1,TRBV3-1/TRBV3-2,TRBD1,.,CASSREGAQYNEQFF,TGTGCCAGCAGCCGAGAGGGGGCTCAGTACAATGAGCAGTTCTTC
TRBJ2-7,TRBV7-6,.,.,CASSYGQRSYEQYF,TGTGCCAGCAGCTACGGACAGCGCTCCTACGAGCAGTACTTC
TRBJ1-3,TRBV7-9,.,.,CASSENGQFSGNTIYF,TGTGCCAGCAGCGAAAACGGACAGTTCTCTGGAAACACCATATATTTT
TRBJ1-5,TRBV7-2,TRBD1,.,CASSLALSRGPDQPQHF,TGTGCCAGCAGCTTAGCGCTAAGCAGGGGGCCGGATCAGCCCCAGCATTTT
TRBJ2-7,TRBV7-8,TRBD1,.,CASSLAPGGGYEQYF,TGTGCCAGCAGCTTAGCGCCAGGGGGTGGCTACGAGCAGTACTTC
TRBJ1-6,TRBV7-2,.,.,CASSPAPGFENSPLHF,TGTGCCAGCAGCCCTGCTCCGGGTTTTGAGAATTCACCCCTCCACTTT
TRBJ1-1,TRBV6-5,.,once,CASSYSGLTNTEAFF,TGTGCCAGCAGTTACTCGGGACTGACGAACACTGAAGCTTTCTTT
TRBJ1-4,TRBV6-1,.,.,CASSEAAGTNEKLFF,TGTGCCAGCAGTGAAGCCGCAGGGACTAATGAAAAACTGTTTTTT
TRBJ2-7,TRBV11-2,.,few,CASSLDLRTSYEQYF,TGTGCCAGCAGCTTAGATTTGCGGACTTCCTACGAGCAGTACTTC
TRBJ2-3,TRBV5-4,.,.,CASSPEAGATDTQYF,TGTGCCAGCAGCCCGGAGGCGGGGGCAACAGATACGCAGTATTTT
TRBJ1-1,TRBV6-4,.,.,CARPEPREGTEAFF,TGTGCCAGACCCGAGCCCAGGGAGGGCACTGAAGCTTTCTTT
TRBJ2-7,TRBV4-1,.,.,CASSQAGTTYEQYF,TGCGCCAGCAGCCAAGCCGGGACCACCTACGAGCAGTACTTC
TRBJ2-2,TRBV6-2/TRBV6-3,.,.,CASSKDGNTGELFF,TGTGCCAGCAGTAAGGACGGTAACACCGGGGAGCTGTTTTTT
TRBJ1-2,TRBV5-8,.,.,CASSLGRTAINYGYTF,TGTGCCAGCAGCTTGGGGAGGACAGCCATTAACTATGGCTACACCTTC
TRBJ2-5,TRBV5-4,TRBD2,.,CASSGTIQETQYF,TGTGCCAGCAGCGGGACTATCCAAGAGACCCAGTACTTC
TRBJ2-7,TRBV7-9,TRBD1,.,CASSSTGTGGEQYF,TGTGCCAGCAGCTCTACCGGGACAGGGGGCGAGCAGTACTTC
TRBJ1-2,TRBV5-6,.,.,CASSLDRGGYTF,TGTGCCAGCAGCTTAGACAGAGGTGGCTACACCTTC
TRBJ1-1,TRBV30,.,.,CAWSVLRDTEAFF,TGTGCCTGGAGTGTACTGAGGGACACTGAAGCTTTCTTT
TRBJ1-6,TRBV7-6,TRBD1,.,CASSLVLAGTGGPDSPLHF,TGTGCCAGCAGCTTAGTTCTGGCCGGGACAGGGGGTCCCGATTCACCCCTCCACTTT
TRBJ2-7,TRBV5-1,.,.,CASSRDGVTYEQYF,TGCGCCAGCAGTCGCGACGGGGTCACCTACGAGCAGTACTTC
TRBJ2-7,TRBV2,.,few,CASAITHDEQYF,TGTGCCAGCGCGATTACTCACGACGAGCAGTACTTC
TRBJ1-2,TRBV6-1,TRBD1,.,CASSEGTGTIYTF,TGTGCCAGCAGTGAAGGGACAGGGACCATCTACACCTTC
TRBJ2-7,TRBV9,.,.,CASSVAGQSYEQYF,TGTGCCAGCAGCGTAGCAGGACAGAGCTACGAGCAGTACTTC
TRBJ1-1,TRBV5-1,.,.,CASKRGSYTEAFF,TGCGCCAGCAAAAGGGGGTCCTACACTGAAGCTTTCTTT
TRBJ2-5,TRBV20-1,.,.,CSAIYQETQYF,TGCAGTGCTATCTACCAAGAGACCCAGTACTTC
TRBJ2-2,TRBV3-1/TRBV3-2,.,.,CASSQTEGNTGELFF,TGTGCCAGCAGCCAGACAGAGGGAAACACCGGGGAGCTGTTTTTT